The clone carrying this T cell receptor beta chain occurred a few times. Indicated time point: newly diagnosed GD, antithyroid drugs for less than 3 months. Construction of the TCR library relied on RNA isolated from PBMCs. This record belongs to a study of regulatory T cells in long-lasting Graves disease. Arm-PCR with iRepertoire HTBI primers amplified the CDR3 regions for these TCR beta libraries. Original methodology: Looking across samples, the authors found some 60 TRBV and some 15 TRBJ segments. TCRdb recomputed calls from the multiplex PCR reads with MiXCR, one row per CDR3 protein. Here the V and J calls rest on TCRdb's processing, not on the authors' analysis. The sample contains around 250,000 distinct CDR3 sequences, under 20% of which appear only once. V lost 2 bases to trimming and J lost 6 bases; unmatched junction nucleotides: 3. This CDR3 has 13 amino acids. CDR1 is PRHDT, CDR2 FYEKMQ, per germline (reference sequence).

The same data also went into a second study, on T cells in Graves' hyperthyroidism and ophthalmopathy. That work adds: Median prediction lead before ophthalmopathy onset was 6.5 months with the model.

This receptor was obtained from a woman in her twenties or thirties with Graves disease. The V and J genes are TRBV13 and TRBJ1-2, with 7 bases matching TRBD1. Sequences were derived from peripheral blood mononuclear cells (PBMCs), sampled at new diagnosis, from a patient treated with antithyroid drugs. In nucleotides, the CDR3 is TGTGCCAGCAGCTTAAAGACAGGGAATGGCTACACCTTC. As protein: CASSLKTGNGYTF.